Listed here are 19 T cell receptor beta chains from one sample, sequenced in a study of cytomegalovirus exposure and HLA in healthy donors. Produced via immunoSEQ multiplex PCR; TCRdb's table is partial and in-frame only. This repertoire shows fewer than 100,000 clones, approximately 93% found once; its top ten account for less than 2.5%. What was sequenced was PBMCs. These receptors came from a woman under 30 in good health and CMV-seronegative.

This clone was recorded a few times. V and J are TRBV7-9 and TRBJ2-5; D is undetermined. The ends were cut back, 4 bases at V and 4 bases at J, with 4 bases in the middle. The length of the CDR3 is 11 residues. Germline CDR1 and CDR2: SEHNR and FQNEAQ (reference sequence). DNA of the CDR3: TGTGCCAGCAGCTCCCGAGAGACCCAGTACTTC. It is translated as CASSSRETQYF.

The chain uses TRBV7-2 and TRBJ1-5, with 8 bases matching TRBD1. The CDR3 runs 14 residues. With V trimmed by 7 bases and J by 2 bases, 4 bases remained unmatched. Germline values: CDR1 SGHTA, CDR2 FQGNSA. CDR3 protein: CASNGQGGNQPQHF. The CDR3 DNA is TGTGCCAGCAACGGACAGGGTGGCAATCAGCCCCAGCATTTT.

This clone was found once. The chain uses TRBV29-1 and TRBJ1-2; D perhaps matches TRBD1 (5 bases). This CDR3 is 12 amino acids long. CDR1 and CDR2 from the germline V gene are SQVTM and ANQGSEA. The V end lost 5 bases, the J end lost 0 bases, and 7 bases lay between the germline ends. CDR3 amino acids: CSVTGANYGYTF. CDR3 nucleotide sequence: TGCAGCGTTACAGGAGCTAACTATGGCTACACCTTC.

This clone was seen a single time. CDR3 nucleotides: TGTGCCAGCAGCGTCCCTCTTAGGGGAAGGGATGAGCAGTTCTTC. As protein: CASSVPLRGRDEQFF. The genes are TRBV9 and TRBJ2-1, with a weak D call TRBD1 (5 bases). CDR3 size: 15 residues. Germline lookup yields CDR1 SGDLS and CDR2 YYNGEE. Trimming took off 2 bases at V and 8 bases at J, with 17 bases between the two ends.

The chain employs TRBV6-6 and TRBJ1-6, with 7 bases that match TRBD1. The V gene's germline CDR1 is MNHNY and CDR2 SVGAGI (reference sequence). This CDR3 region has 14 residues. V gave up 4 bases and J gave up 7 bases; unmatched junction bases: 4. Here the CDR3 DNA reads TGTGCCAGCAGTTCCGGGACAGCCAATTCACCCCTCCACTTT. This encodes CASSSGTANSPLHF.

This clone was recorded once. The chain uses TRBV7-8 and TRBJ2-3; D is undetermined. V lost 1 base and J 10 bases, leaving 9 bases between the germline ends. Germline V gene lookup returns CDR1 SGHVS and CDR2 FQNEAQ. The length of the CDR3 is 12 residues. The CDR3 sequence is CASSLETGSQYF. CDR3 nucleotides: TGTGCCAGCAGCTTAGAGACCGGGTCGCAGTATTTT.

This clone appeared a single time. V and J are TRBV25-1 and TRBJ2-3, with 9 bases aligning to TRBD2. V shed 4 bases and J 3 bases; nucleotides not matched to a gene: 5. This CDR3 contains 15 residues. CDR1 MGHDK and CDR2 SYGVNS come from the germline V gene. The CDR3 here is CASSVAGVGTDTQYF. As DNA, the CDR3 is TGTGCCAGCAGTGTAGCGGGAGTAGGAACAGATACGCAGTATTTT.

The chain couples TRBV2 to TRBJ2-6, with 7 bases fitting TRBD2. The V gene's germline CDR1 is SNHLY and CDR2 FYNNEI. V dropped 4 bases and J dropped 2; count of bases not matched to a gene: 2. CDR3 size: 15 residues. CDR3 DNA: TGTGCCAGCAGTGGGGAGGGAACTGGGGCCAACGTCCTGACTTTC. Translating it yields CASSGEGTGANVLTF. The whole variable domain, filled in from reference TRBV2 and TRBJ2-6, reads EPEVTQTPSHQVTQMGQEVILRCVPISNHLYFYWYRQILGQKVEFLVSFYNNEISEKSEIFDDQFSVERPDGSNFTLKIRSTKLEDSAMYFCASSGEGTGANVLTFGAGSRLTVL.

This clone was detected only once. CDR3 region: CSVRLDGGRASYEQYF. CDR3 DNA sequence: TGCAGCGTTCGCCTGGACGGGGGTCGAGCCTCCTACGAGCAGTACTTC. V is TRBV29-1 and J is TRBJ2-7; D might be TRBD2 (6 bases). V lost 5 bases and J lost 0, with 20 bases in between. CDR3 length equals 16 residues. The germline CDR1 and CDR2 sequences are SQVTM and ANQGSEA.

V usage is TRBV7-2 and J usage is TRBJ1-1; possible D gene TRBD1, 5 bases. Germline lookup yields CDR1 SGHTA and CDR2 FQGNSA. There are 15 residues in the CDR3. Trimming took 2 bases from V and 5 from J, leaving 15 bases between them. The CDR3 DNA is TGTGCCAGCAGCTTAAATGCCCCACGGGGGACTGAAGCTTTCTTT. Residues: CASSLNAPRGTEAFF.

V and J are TRBV19 and TRBJ2-2; 8 bases are a match to TRBD1. The V segment lost 9 bases and the J segment 4 bases; nucleotides outside the gene matches: 10. This CDR3 has 15 amino acids. Per germline, CDR1 LNHDA and CDR2 SQIVND (reference sequence). Here the CDR3 DNA reads TGTGCCAGCAGTCGGACAGGGCTGTCCACCGGGGAGCTGTTTTTT. Residues: CASSRTGLSTGELFF.

A single count supports this clone. The chain couples TRBV6-5 to TRBJ2-1, with TRBD2 identical over 8 bases. Germline V gene sequence: CDR1 MNHEY, CDR2 SVGAGI. The CDR3 consists of 14 residues. V dropped 2 bases and J dropped 5; count of bases not matched to a gene: 2. CDR3 in amino acids: CASSYSGRNNEQFF. CDR3 in DNA: TGTGCCAGCAGTTACAGCGGGAGAAACAATGAGCAGTTCTTC.

The chain combines TRBV11-3 with TRBJ2-7; unclear D gene. The CDR3 totals 12 residues. Germline V gene lookup returns CDR1 SGHNT and CDR2 YENEEA. Trimming took off 5 bases at V and 6 bases at J, with 11 bases between the two ends. CDR3 sequence reads: CASSTTLLEQYF. CDR3 bases: TGTGCCAGCAGCACGACTCTCCTCGAGCAGTACTTC.

The CDR3 sequence is CSAPKKGEQYF. CDR3 bases: TGCAGTGCGCCGAAAAAGGGGGAGCAGTACTTC. This chain uses TRBV20-1 with TRBJ2-7; TRBD1 is a possible D gene (5 bases). This CDR3 has 11 amino acids. Germline loops: CDR1 DFQATT, CDR2 SNEGSKA (reference sequence). Trimming took 6 bases from V and 7 from J, leaving 13 bases between them.

On this clone itself: The CDR3 does not close with the conserved phenylalanine or tryptophan, likely indicating a read error. This chain connects TRBV6-5 to TRBJ1-1; 7 nucleotides align to TRBD1. There are 14 residues in the CDR3. Germline lookup yields CDR1 MNHEY and CDR2 SVGAGI. Trimming at V came to 3 bases and at J to 7 bases, leaving 8 bases not matched to a gene. In DNA, the CDR3 is TGTGCCAGCAGTTATTCCGGGACAGTACATGAAGCTTTCCTT. Protein: CASSYSGTVHEAFL.

The chain links TRBV5-5 to TRBJ2-5; D not resolved. The germline V gene encodes CDR1 SGHKS and CDR2 YYEKEE (reference sequence). Between the trimmed V and J ends, which lost 2 bases and 4 bases, there was a span of 6 bases. CDR3 length equals 12 residues. The CDR3: CASSFQVETQYF. The CDR3 DNA reads as TGTGCCAGCAGCTTCCAGGTAGAGACCCAGTACTTC.

This chain connects TRBV19 to TRBJ2-7; possible D gene TRBD2, 6 bases. CDR1 is LNHDA, CDR2 SQIVND, per germline (reference sequence). The CDR3 length is 12 residues. The CDR3: CATSGDSYEQYF. Here the CDR3 DNA reads TGTGCTACGTCGGGGGACTCCTACGAGCAGTACTTC.

The chain employs TRBV4-2 and TRBJ2-3; D uncertain. V lost 0 bases and J lost 9, with 10 bases in between. Germline V gene data show CDR1 as LGHNA and CDR2 as YNFKEQ. The CDR3 is 13 residues long. The CDR3 coding sequence is TGTGCCAGCAGCCAAGAAAACTCCCCAACGCAGTATTTT. This translates into CASSQENSPTQYF.

The rearrangement uses TRBV4-1 and TRBJ2-5, with a weak D call TRBD1 (5 bases). The germline V gene encodes CDR1 MGHRA and CDR2 YSYEKL. V was pared by 1 base and J by 5 bases, with 11 bases between. This CDR3 has 14 amino acids. CDR3 nucleotides: TGCGCCAGCAGCCAAGCTCAGGGTACGGAGACCCAGTACTTC. It is translated as CASSQAQGTETQYF.